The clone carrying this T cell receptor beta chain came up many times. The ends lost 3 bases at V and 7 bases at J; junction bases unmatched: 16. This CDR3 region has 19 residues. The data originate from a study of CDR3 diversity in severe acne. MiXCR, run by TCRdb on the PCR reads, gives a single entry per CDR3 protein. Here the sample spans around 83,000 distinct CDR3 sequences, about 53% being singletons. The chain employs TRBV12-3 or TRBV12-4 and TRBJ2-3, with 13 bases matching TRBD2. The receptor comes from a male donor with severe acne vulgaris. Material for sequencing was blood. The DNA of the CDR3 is TGTGCCAGCAGTTTCCCTTATAGACTAGCGGGAGGTGGAGAAAATACGCAGTATTTT. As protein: CASSFPYRLAGGGENTQYF.